These 18 T cell receptor beta chains came from one sample sequenced in a study of lymphopenia after photon versus proton radiotherapy. The assay was immunoSEQ multiplex PCR, and TCRdb's table has in-frame clones only and misses some. Of approximately 62,000 clones in the sample, 84% were seen once. Sequencing was performed on peripheral blood, taken from a patient treated with proton-based radiotherapy. Receptors were obtained from a man in his fifties or sixties with pancreatic cancer.

The chain links TRBV29-1 to TRBJ2-1; perhaps D is TRBD1 or TRBD2 (5 bases each). V was pared by 5 bases and J by 10 bases, with 15 bases between. This CDR3 spans 12 amino acids. Germline V gene lookup returns CDR1 SQVTM and CDR2 ANQGSEA. The CDR3 loop is CSVPTGKGEQFF. CDR3 nucleotides: TGCAGCGTTCCCACGGGGAAGGGGGAGCAGTTCTTC.

The chain recombines TRBV4-1 with TRBJ2-5; 10 nucleotides line up with TRBD2. The CDR3 sequence is 17 residues long. Germline values: CDR1 MGHRA, CDR2 YSYEKL. The ends lost 3 bases at V and 1 base at J; junction bases unmatched: 8. CDR3 DNA: TGCGCCAGCAGCCACCGATCTTGGACTAGCGGCCAAGAGACCCAGTACTTC. The encoded protein is CASSHRSWTSGQETQYF.

CDR3 protein: CASSLKPQTHNEQFF. The CDR3 coding sequence is TGTGCCAGCAGTTTGAAGCCTCAGACCCACAATGAGCAGTTCTTC. The chain combines TRBV5-5 with TRBJ2-1, with D unresolved. The CDR3 spans 15 residues. V was trimmed by 5 bases and J by 5 bases, leaving 17 bases between them. Germline lookup yields CDR1 SGHKS and CDR2 YYEKEE (reference sequence).

This clone showed up just once. V and J are TRBV7-2 and TRBJ1-1; D not resolved. V shed 5 bases and J shed 2 bases, with 24 bases lying between them. CDR1 and CDR2 (germline): SGHTA, FQGNSA. This CDR3 comprises 18 residues. The CDR3 DNA follows: TGTGCCAGCAGCATCGCAGCCCCCCAATTAAATATAAACACTGAAGCTTTCTTT. Its translation is CASSIAAPQLNINTEAFF.

The chain employs TRBV4-1 and TRBJ2-6; D perhaps matches TRBD2 (6 bases). Germline V lookup: CDR1 MGHRA, CDR2 YSYEKL. The CDR3 runs 16 residues. The V end was cut by 5 bases, the J end by 3 bases, with 14 bases between. The CDR3 here is CASSVQEGDGANVLTF. The CDR3 DNA reads TGCGCCAGCAGCGTACAGGAGGGAGATGGGGCCAACGTCCTGACTTTC.

The chain carries TRBV5-8 and TRBJ2-6; 7 bases fit TRBD1. CDR1 is SGHTS, CDR2 YDEGEE, per germline. Losses at the gene ends were 7 bases for V and 3 bases for J; bases not matched to a gene: 7. The CDR3 runs 15 residues. CDR3 region: CASSERGLGANVLTF. The CDR3 coding sequence is TGTGCCAGCTCAGAGAGGGGGCTTGGGGCCAACGTCCTGACTTTC.

V and J are TRBV29-1 and TRBJ2-7; 11 nucleotides align to TRBD2. The CDR3 has 14 amino acids. Germline lookup yields CDR1 SQVTM and CDR2 ANQGSEA. With V trimmed by 5 bases and J by 7 bases, 10 bases remained unmatched. CDR3 sequence (DNA): TGCAGCGTTAGGGATAGCGGGAGGGCGAGGGAGCAGTACTTC. Translation: CSVRDSGRAREQYF.

In DNA form, the CDR3 reads TGTGCCAGCAGTCCCCAGGGGACTAGCGGACTCAGGTGGACCGGGGAGCTGTTTTTT. It translates to CASSPQGTSGLRWTGELFF. This chain uses TRBV14 with TRBJ2-2; 11 positions agree with TRBD2. The CDR3 runs 19 residues. Germline trimming cut 6 bases from V and 5 bases from J; bases unmatched to any gene: 17. The germline gives CDR1 SGHDN, CDR2 FVKESK.

The chain recombines TRBV19 with TRBJ2-3; 7 bases align to TRBD1. Unmatched junction bases numbered 8, after V lost 4 bases and J lost 7 bases. This CDR3 has 14 amino acids. Germline V lookup: CDR1 LNHDA, CDR2 SQIVND (reference sequence). Written as DNA, the CDR3 is TGTGCCAGTAGTACCTCGACAGGGTCCAATACGCAGTATTTT. It codes for CASSTSTGSNTQYF.

The J gene is TRBJ1-3, the V gene TRBV5-1, with D maybe TRBD1 (5 bases). The CDR3 covers 16 residues. CDR1 is SGHRS, CDR2 YFSETQ, per germline. V shed 0 bases and J shed 1 base, with 11 bases lying between them. The CDR3 is CASSLDGGVSGNTIYF. Written as DNA, the CDR3 is TGCGCCAGCAGCTTGGATGGGGGAGTATCTGGAAACACCATATATTTT.

The genes are TRBV7-9 and TRBJ2-2; maybe TRBD2 (6 bases). CDR1 is SEHNR and CDR2 is FQNEAQ in the germline V gene (reference sequence). V lost 3 bases, J lost 3 bases, and 11 bases lay in between. There are 15 residues in the CDR3. CDR3 sequence (DNA): TGTGCCAGCAGCTTTTCGGGAGAGGACACCGGGGAGCTGTTTTTT. This sequence encodes CASSFSGEDTGELFF.

CDR3 residues: CASSPWGPEGTEAFF. DNA for the CDR3: TGTGCCAGCAGCCCGTGGGGACCCGAGGGCACTGAAGCTTTCTTT. This chain links TRBV11-1 with TRBJ1-1; D perhaps matches TRBD1 (5 bases). Germline V lookup: CDR1 SGHAT, CDR2 FQDESV (reference sequence). CDR3 size: 15 residues. V lost 5 bases and J lost 4, with 17 bases in between.

The chain employs TRBV5-4 and TRBJ1-5; D gene uncertain. The germline V gene has CDR1 SGHNT and CDR2 YYREEE (reference sequence). The CDR3 has 13 residues. The ends were cut back, 7 bases at V and 3 bases at J, with 11 bases in the middle. In DNA form, the CDR3 reads TGTGCCAGCCGCATGAGGTACAATCAGCCCCAGCATTTT. Its translation is CASRMRYNQPQHF.

The genes are TRBV7-2 and TRBJ1-2; D perhaps matches TRBD1 (5 bases). Germline CDR1 and CDR2: SGHTA and FQGNSA. V shed 5 bases and J shed 3 bases, with 10 bases lying between them. The CDR3 covers 13 residues. CDR3 sequence reads: CASSADRDYGYTF. DNA of the CDR3: TGTGCCAGCAGCGCCGACAGAGACTATGGCTACACCTTC.

The chain uses TRBV28 and TRBJ1-5, with no clear D. CDR3 length equals 14 residues. Trimming left V 6 bases short and J 3 bases short, with 12 bases between. Germline V gene sequence: CDR1 MDHEN, CDR2 SYDVKM. This CDR3 is CASSAEGNNQPQHF. Here the CDR3 DNA reads TGTGCCAGCAGCGCCGAGGGCAACAATCAGCCCCAGCATTTT.

The rearrangement joins TRBV7-3 to TRBJ1-1, with D unresolved. Germline CDR1 reads SGHTA; CDR2 reads FQGTGA. This CDR3 comprises 13 residues. With 2 bases removed from V and 1 base from J, the gap between germline ends came to 5 bases. CDR3 nucleotides: TGTGCCAGCAGCTTACAGAGGAACACTGAAGCTTTCTTT. This sequence encodes CASSLQRNTEAFF.

This clone was found once. The gene calls are TRBV11-2 and TRBJ2-7; no definite D call. V was clipped by 0 bases and J by 1 base, with 13 bases between them. Germline V gene lookup returns CDR1 SGHAT and CDR2 FQNNGV. This CDR3 has 16 residues. CDR3: CASSLEVNKRSYEQYF. CDR3 sequence (DNA): TGTGCCAGCAGCTTAGAAGTTAACAAGAGATCCTACGAGCAGTACTTC. Full variable domain (missing parts from reference TRBV11-2 and TRBJ2-7): EAGVAQSPRYKIIEKRQSVAFWCNPISGHATLYWYQQILGQGPKLLIQFQNNGVVDDSQLPKDRFSAERLKGVDSTLKIQPAKLEDSAVYLCASSLEVNKRSYEQYFGPGTRLTVT.

This clone was counted only a few times. This rearrangement joins TRBV28 to TRBJ1-1; no reliable D call. Trimming took 8 bases from V and 3 from J, leaving 7 bases between them. CDR3 length equals 11 residues. CDR1 is MDHEN and CDR2 is SYDVKM in the germline V gene. CDR3 amino acids: CASERDTEAFF. The CDR3 DNA is TGTGCCAGCGAGAGGGACACTGAAGCTTTCTTT.